This entry lists 15 T cell receptor beta chains sequenced from one sample in a study of radiotherapy plus CTLA-4 blockade in lung cancer. The method was immunoSEQ multiplex PCR; TCRdb's version includes in-frame clones alone and lacks a portion of them. The top ten hold approximately 4% of the sample, which has 30,000 to 40,000 clones, less than 75% seen once. The source was peripheral blood, collected from a patient treated with radiotherapy plus ipilimumab. The origin of the receptors is a human donor with non-small cell lung cancer who had stable disease on radiotherapy plus ipilimumab.

In regard to this clone: Other DNA sequences from this sample encode an identical CDR3 as well. V usage is TRBV19 and J usage is TRBJ1-2; no reliable D call. V dropped 6 bases and J dropped 8 bases, with 10 bases sitting between them. The CDR3 covers 11 residues. Germline V gene data show CDR1 as LNHDA and CDR2 as SQIVND (reference sequence). As DNA, the CDR3 is TGTGCCAGTAGCACGCCGCTGGGCTACACCTTC. It encodes CASSTPLGYTF.

For the CDR3, the DNA is TGTGCCAGCAGTTACTCAATAGGGACAGGGTGCCACGAGCAGTACTTC. Protein product: CASSYSIGTGCHEQYF. The gene calls are TRBV6-5 and TRBJ2-7, with TRBD1 identical over 9 bases. CDR1 is MNHEY and CDR2 is SVGAGI in the germline V gene. This CDR3 has 16 residues. V lost 0 bases and J lost 5; bases outside the gene matches: 8.

This clone appeared a few times. The gene calls are TRBV28 and TRBJ1-2; a possible D gene is TRBD1 (5 bases). Looked up from germline, CDR1 is MDHEN and CDR2 is SYDVKM. The V end lost 4 bases, the J end lost 8 bases, and 14 bases lay between the germline ends. The CDR3 runs to 13 residues. The CDR3 DNA reads as TGTGCCAGCAGTTCGGCGTACGGGGGAGGCTACACCTTC. Protein product: CASSSAYGGGYTF.

In nucleotides, the CDR3 is TGTGCCAGCAGTGAGAGCGAAGGGTCCGGGGAGCTGTTTTTT. Translated: CASSESEGSGELFF. This chain connects TRBV6-4 to TRBJ2-2; D not resolved. The V gene's germline CDR1 is MRHNA and CDR2 SNTAGT. The V and J ends lost 3 bases and 6 bases respectively, with 11 bases between them. The CDR3 has 14 residues.

V gene TRBV6-4 combines with J gene TRBJ2-7; 9 positions match TRBD2. The V segment lost 4 bases and the J segment 3 bases; nucleotides outside the gene matches: 4. CDR3 length: 14 residues. Germline CDR1 MRHNA, CDR2 SNTAGT. CDR3 amino acids: CASSAGSGGYEQYF. The CDR3 coding sequence is TGTGCCAGCAGTGCTGGTAGCGGGGGCTACGAGCAGTACTTC.

This clone was seen only once. The gene calls are TRBV27 and TRBJ2-3; D is unclear. Per the germline V gene, CDR1 is MNHEY and CDR2 is SMNVEV (reference sequence). V was cut by 3 bases and J by 0 bases, with 10 bases left in between. This CDR3 comprises 15 residues. CDR3 sequence (DNA): TGTGCCAGCAGTTTGGGCGGAGCTAGCACAGATACGCAGTATTTT. Protein product: CASSLGGASTDTQYF.

This clone was picked up a small number of times. V and J are TRBV9 and TRBJ2-1; D may be TRBD2 (6 bases). V was trimmed by 1 base and J by 2 bases, leaving 10 bases between them. CDR1 and CDR2 (germline): SGDLS, YYNGEE. This CDR3 comprises 15 residues. DNA of the CDR3: TGTGCCAGCAGCGTAATGGCGGGAACCTACAATGAGCAGTTCTTC. Its protein is CASSVMAGTYNEQFF.

The rearrangement links TRBV2 to TRBJ2-2; either TRBD1 or TRBD2 may fit D (5 bases each). The V and J ends lost 9 bases and 6 bases respectively, with 20 bases between them. This CDR3 is built from 15 residues. CDR1 and CDR2 (germline): SNHLY, FYNNEI. The CDR3 DNA reads as TGTGCCAGTGGGGGAAGGGCCGAGAGTGCCGGGGAGCTGTTTTTT. It yields the protein CASGGRAESAGELFF.

Here the CDR3 reads CSVEATDSYEQYF. The CDR3 nucleotides read TGCAGCGTTGAAGCGACAGATTCCTACGAGCAGTACTTC. The V and J genes are TRBV29-1 and TRBJ2-7, with D tentatively TRBD1 (5 bases). The ends were cut back, 1 base at V and 1 base at J, with 8 bases in the middle. This CDR3 spans 13 amino acids. Per the germline V gene, CDR1 is SQVTM and CDR2 is ANQGSEA.

V usage is TRBV7-9 and J usage is TRBJ2-7; 12 positions agree with TRBD2. The CDR3 has 17 amino acids. Germline CDR1 is SEHNR and CDR2 is FQNEAQ (reference sequence). The V segment lost 5 bases and the J segment 0 bases; nucleotides outside the gene matches: 8. The CDR3 region has the DNA TGTGCCAGCAGCCCCCGGACTAGCGGGATTTTCTCCTACGAGCAGTACTTC. Its protein product is CASSPRTSGIFSYEQYF.

This clone was seen a handful of times. This chain joins TRBV5-1 and TRBJ1-1; 7 bases are a match to TRBD1. Germline assignment: CDR1 SGHRS and CDR2 YFSETQ. The CDR3 is 16 residues long. V shed 4 bases and J 1 base; nucleotides not matched to a gene: 10. The CDR3 loop reads CASSQPYRGKNTEAFF. CDR3 DNA: TGCGCCAGCAGCCAGCCATACAGGGGAAAGAACACTGAAGCTTTCTTT. Full variable domain (missing parts from reference TRBV5-1 and TRBJ1-1): KAGVTQTPRYLIKTRGQQVTLSCSPISGHRSVSWYQQTPGQGLQFLFEYFSETQRNKGNFPGRFSGRQFSNSRSEMNVSTLELGDSALYLCASSQPYRGKNTEAFFGQGTRLTVV.

For the CDR3, the DNA is TGCGCCAGCAGGATCACGACGGGCAATCAGCCCCAGCATTTT. Residues: CASRITTGNQPQHF. The J gene is TRBJ1-5, the V gene TRBV5-1; D uncertain. V shed 5 bases and J shed 2 bases, with 11 bases lying between them. Germline loops: CDR1 SGHRS, CDR2 YFSETQ. This CDR3 region has 14 residues.

This chain uses TRBV6-6 with TRBJ2-1; tentatively, D is TRBD2 (5 bases). V was pared by 8 bases and J by 7 bases, with 15 bases between. CDR3 length equals 13 residues. Germline-derived CDR1 and CDR2 are MNHNY and SVGAGI (reference sequence). The CDR3 sequence is CASFRAERNEQFF. CDR3 bases: TGTGCCAGCTTTAGGGCTGAGCGGAATGAGCAGTTCTTC.

The V and J genes are TRBV9 and TRBJ2-1; TRBD1 matches at 11 bases. CDR3 length: 17 amino acids. Germline loops: CDR1 SGDLS, CDR2 YYNGEE. Trimming cost V 4 bases and J 3 bases; bases outside gene matches: 9. CDR3 residues: CASSTHSGTGGYNEQFF. The CDR3 DNA reads as TGTGCCAGCAGCACCCACTCCGGGACAGGGGGCTACAATGAGCAGTTCTTC. Based on the CDR3 plus reference TRBV9 and TRBJ2-1, the full variable domain is DSGVTQTPKHLITATGQRVTLRCSPRSGDLSVYWYQQSLDQGLQFLIQYYNGEERAKGNILERFSAQQFPDLHSELNLSSLELGDSALYFCASSTHSGTGGYNEQFFGPGTRLTVL.

The CDR3 sequence: CASSLNGIGTDTQYF. The DNA for the CDR3 is TGTGCCAGCAGCTTAAATGGAATCGGTACAGATACGCAGTATTTT. This sequence joins TRBV7-2 and TRBJ2-3, with D unclear. Germline CDR1 is SGHTA and CDR2 is FQGNSA. Deletions cut 2 bases from V and 3 bases from J, with 12 bases between. The CDR3 runs to 15 residues.